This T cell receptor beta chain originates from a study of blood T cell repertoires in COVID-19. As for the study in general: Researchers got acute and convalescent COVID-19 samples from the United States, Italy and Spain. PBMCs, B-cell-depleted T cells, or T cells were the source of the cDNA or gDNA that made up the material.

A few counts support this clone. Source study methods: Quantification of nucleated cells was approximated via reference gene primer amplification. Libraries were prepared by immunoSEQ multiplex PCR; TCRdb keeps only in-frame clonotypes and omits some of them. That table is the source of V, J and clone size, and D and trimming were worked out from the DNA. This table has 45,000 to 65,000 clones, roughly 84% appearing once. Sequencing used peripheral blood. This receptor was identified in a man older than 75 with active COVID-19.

The CDR3 nucleotides are TGCAGCGTTGAAAAGCGGGACAGGGATACAGATACGCAGTATTTT. Translating it yields CSVEKRDRDTDTQYF. V gene TRBV29-1 combines with J gene TRBJ2-3; TRBD1 agrees at 9 bases. The germline CDR1 and CDR2 sequences are SQVTM and ANQGSEA. V dropped 2 bases and J dropped 3; count of bases not matched to a gene: 6. CDR3 length equals 15 residues.